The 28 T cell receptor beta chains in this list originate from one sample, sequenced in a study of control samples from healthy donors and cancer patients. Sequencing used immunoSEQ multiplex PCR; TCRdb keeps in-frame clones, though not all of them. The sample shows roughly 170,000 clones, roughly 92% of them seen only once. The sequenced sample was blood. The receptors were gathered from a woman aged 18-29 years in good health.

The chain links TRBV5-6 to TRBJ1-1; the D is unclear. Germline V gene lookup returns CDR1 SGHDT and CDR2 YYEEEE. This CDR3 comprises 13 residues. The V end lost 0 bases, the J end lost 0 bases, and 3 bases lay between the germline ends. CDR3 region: CASSLVVNTEAFF. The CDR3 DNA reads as TGTGCCAGCAGCTTGGTAGTGAACACTGAAGCTTTCTTT.

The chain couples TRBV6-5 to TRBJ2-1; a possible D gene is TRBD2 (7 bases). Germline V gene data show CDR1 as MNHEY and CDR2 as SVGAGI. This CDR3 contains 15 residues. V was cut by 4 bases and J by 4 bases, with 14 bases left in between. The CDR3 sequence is CASSLRGAGYNEQFF. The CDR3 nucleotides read TGTGCCAGCAGTTTACGGGGGGCAGGTTACAATGAGCAGTTCTTC.

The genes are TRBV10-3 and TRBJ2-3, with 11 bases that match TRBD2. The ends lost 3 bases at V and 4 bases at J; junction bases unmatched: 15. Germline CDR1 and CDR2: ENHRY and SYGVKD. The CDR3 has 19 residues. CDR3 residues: CAISEESQRLAGRADTQYF. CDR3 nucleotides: TGTGCCATCAGTGAAGAAAGTCAAAGACTAGCGGGGCGGGCAGATACGCAGTATTTT.

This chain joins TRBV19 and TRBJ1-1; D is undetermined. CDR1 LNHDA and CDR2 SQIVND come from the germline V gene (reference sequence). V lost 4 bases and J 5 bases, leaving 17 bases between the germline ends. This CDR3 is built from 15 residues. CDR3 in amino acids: CASSTDMVTRTEAFF. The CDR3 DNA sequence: TGTGCCAGTAGTACAGATATGGTAACTAGGACTGAAGCTTTCTTT.

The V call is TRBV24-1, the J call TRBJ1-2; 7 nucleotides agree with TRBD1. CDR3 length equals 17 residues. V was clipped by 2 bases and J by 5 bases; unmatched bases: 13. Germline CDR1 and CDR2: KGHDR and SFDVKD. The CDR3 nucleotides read TGTGCCACCAGTGATTATACAGGGGATGATTCTACTTATGGCTACACCTTC. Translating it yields CATSDYTGDDSTYGYTF.

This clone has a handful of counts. The CDR3 reads CASSFRGNQPQHF. Here the CDR3 DNA reads TGTGCCAGCAGTTTTAGGGGCAATCAGCCCCAGCATTTT. The gene calls are TRBV12-3 or TRBV12-4 and TRBJ1-5; no reliable D call. The CDR3 runs 13 residues. Trimming cost V 3 bases and J 2 bases, with 5 bases left between them.

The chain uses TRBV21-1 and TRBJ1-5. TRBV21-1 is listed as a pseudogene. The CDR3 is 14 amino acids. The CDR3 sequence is CASPTIEPEQPQHF. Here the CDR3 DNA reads TGTGCCAGCCCTACCATCGAACCGGAACAGCCCCAGCATTTT.

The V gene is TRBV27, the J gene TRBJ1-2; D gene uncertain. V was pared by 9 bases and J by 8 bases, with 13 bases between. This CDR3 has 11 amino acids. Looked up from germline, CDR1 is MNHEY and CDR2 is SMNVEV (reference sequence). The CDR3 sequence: CASHLLGGYTF. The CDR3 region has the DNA TGTGCCAGTCATCTTTTAGGGGGCTACACCTTC.

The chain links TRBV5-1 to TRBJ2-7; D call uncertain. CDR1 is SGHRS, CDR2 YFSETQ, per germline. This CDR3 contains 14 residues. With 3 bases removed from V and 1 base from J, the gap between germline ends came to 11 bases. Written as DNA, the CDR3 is TGCGCCAGCAGCTCCAATTTACTTTCCTACGAGCAGTACTTC. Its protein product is CASSSNLLSYEQYF.

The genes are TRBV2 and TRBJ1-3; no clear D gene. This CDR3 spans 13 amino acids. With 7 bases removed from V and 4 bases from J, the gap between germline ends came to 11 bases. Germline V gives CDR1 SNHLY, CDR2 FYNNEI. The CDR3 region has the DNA TGTGCCAGCATCCGGGAAGTCGGAAACACCATATATTTT. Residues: CASIREVGNTIYF.

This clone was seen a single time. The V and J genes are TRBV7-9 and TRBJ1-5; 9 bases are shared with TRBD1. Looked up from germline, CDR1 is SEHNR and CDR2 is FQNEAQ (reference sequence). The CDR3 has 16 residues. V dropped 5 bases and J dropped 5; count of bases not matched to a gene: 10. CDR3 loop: CASSPNGDRVHQPQHF. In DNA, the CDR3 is TGTGCCAGCAGCCCGAATGGGGACAGGGTACATCAGCCCCAGCATTTT.

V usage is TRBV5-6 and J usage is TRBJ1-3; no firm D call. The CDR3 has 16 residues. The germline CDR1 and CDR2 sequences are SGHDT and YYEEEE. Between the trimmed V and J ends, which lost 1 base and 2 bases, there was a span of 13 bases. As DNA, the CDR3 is TGTGCCAGCAGCTTGAGGCGGCTCCTCACTGGAAACACCATATATTTT. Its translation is CASSLRRLLTGNTIYF.

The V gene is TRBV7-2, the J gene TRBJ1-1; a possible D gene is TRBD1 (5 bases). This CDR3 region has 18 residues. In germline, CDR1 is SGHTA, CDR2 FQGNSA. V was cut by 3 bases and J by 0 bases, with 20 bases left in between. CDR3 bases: TGTGCCAGCAGCTTCGGCAGGGAGGTTTACTTCATGAACACTGAAGCTTTCTTT. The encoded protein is CASSFGREVYFMNTEAFF.

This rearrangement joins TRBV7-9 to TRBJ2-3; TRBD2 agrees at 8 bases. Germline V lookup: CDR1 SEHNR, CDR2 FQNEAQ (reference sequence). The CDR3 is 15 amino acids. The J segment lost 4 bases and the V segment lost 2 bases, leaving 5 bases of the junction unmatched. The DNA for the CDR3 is TGTGCCAGCAGCTTATGGGCGGGGGGCTCAGATACGCAGTATTTT. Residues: CASSLWAGGSDTQYF.

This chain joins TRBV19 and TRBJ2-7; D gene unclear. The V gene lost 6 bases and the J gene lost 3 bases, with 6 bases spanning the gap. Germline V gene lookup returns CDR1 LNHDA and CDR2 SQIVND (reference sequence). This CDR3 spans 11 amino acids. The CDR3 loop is CASRTFYEQYF. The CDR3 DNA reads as TGTGCCAGTAGGACTTTCTACGAGCAGTACTTC.

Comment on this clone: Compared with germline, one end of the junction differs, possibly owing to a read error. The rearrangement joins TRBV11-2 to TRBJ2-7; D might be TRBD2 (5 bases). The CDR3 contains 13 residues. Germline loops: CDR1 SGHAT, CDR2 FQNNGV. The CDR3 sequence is CASSLAEAYAQYF. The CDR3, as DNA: TGTGCCAGCAGCTTAGCGGAGGCCTACGCGCAGTACTTC. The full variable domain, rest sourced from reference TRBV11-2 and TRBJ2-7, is EAGVAQSPRYKIIEKRQSVAFWCNPISGHATLYWYQQILGQGPKLLIQFQNNGVVDDSQLPKDRFSAERLKGVDSTLKIQPAKLEDSAVYLCASSLAEAYAQYFGPGTRLTVT.

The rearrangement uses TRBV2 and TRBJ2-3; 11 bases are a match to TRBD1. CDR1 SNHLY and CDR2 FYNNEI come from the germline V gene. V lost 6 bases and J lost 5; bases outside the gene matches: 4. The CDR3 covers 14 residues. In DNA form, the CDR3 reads TGTGCCAGCAGGGACAGGGGGCCACTAGATACGCAGTATTTT. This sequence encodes CASRDRGPLDTQYF.

The chain's CDR3 is CASSLIRGRLAPLEQFF. CDR3 nucleotides: TGTGCCAGCAGCTTAATCCGGGGTAGGCTAGCGCCCCTAGAGCAGTTCTTC. This chain connects TRBV7-2 to TRBJ2-1; possibly TRBD2 for D (6 bases). V was trimmed by 2 bases and J by 10 bases, leaving 24 bases between them. Germline assignment: CDR1 SGHTA and CDR2 FQGNSA. The CDR3 extends over 17 amino acids.

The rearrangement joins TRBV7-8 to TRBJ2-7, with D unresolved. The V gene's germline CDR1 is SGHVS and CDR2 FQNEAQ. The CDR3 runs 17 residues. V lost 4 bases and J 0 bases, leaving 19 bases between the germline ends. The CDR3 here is CASSSVLGSHSSYEQYF. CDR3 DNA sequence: TGTGCCAGCAGCTCTGTACTCGGATCTCACAGCTCCTACGAGCAGTACTTC.

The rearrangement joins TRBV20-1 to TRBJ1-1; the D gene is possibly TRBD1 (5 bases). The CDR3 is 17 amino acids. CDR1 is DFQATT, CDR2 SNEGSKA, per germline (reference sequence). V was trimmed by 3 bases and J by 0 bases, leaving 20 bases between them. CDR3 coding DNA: TGCAGTGCTAGTTCCCAGGGCCTCCTCCGAATGAACACTGAAGCTTTCTTT. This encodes CSASSQGLLRMNTEAFF.

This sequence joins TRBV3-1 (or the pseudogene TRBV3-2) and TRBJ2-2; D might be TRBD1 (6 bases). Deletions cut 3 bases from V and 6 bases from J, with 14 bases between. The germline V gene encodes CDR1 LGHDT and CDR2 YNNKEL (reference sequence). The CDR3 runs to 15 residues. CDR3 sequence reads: CASSQVVQGPGELFF. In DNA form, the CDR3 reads TGTGCCAGCAGCCAGGTGGTACAGGGTCCCGGGGAGCTGTTTTTT.

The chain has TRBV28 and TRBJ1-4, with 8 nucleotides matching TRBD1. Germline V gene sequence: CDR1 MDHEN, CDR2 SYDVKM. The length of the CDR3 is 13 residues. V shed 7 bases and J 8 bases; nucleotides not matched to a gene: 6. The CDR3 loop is CASKRDRLEKLFF. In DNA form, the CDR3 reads TGTGCCAGCAAAAGGGACAGGTTGGAAAAACTGTTTTTT.

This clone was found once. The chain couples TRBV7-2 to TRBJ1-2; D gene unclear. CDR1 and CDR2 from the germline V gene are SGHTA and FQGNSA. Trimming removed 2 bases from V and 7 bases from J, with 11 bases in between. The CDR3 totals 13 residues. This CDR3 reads CASSLKGGTGYTF. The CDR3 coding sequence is TGTGCCAGCAGCTTAAAGGGAGGTACTGGCTACACCTTC.

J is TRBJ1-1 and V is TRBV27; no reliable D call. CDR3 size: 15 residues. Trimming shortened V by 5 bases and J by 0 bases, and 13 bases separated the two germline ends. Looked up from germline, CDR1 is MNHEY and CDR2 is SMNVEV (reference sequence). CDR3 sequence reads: CASSPGRTVNTEAFF. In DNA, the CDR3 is TGTGCCAGCAGTCCGGGCCGGACGGTGAACACTGAAGCTTTCTTT.

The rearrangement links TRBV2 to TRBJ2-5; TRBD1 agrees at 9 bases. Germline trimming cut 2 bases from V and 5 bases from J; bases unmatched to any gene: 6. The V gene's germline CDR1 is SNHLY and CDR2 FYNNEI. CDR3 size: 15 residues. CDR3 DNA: TGTGCCAGCAGTGAACTTGGACAGGGGAGGGAGACCCAGTACTTC. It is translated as CASSELGQGRETQYF. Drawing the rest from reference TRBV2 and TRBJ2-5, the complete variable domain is EPEVTQTPSHQVTQMGQEVILRCVPISNHLYFYWYRQILGQKVEFLVSFYNNEISEKSEIFDDQFSVERPDGSNFTLKIRSTKLEDSAMYFCASSELGQGRETQYFGPGTRLLVL.

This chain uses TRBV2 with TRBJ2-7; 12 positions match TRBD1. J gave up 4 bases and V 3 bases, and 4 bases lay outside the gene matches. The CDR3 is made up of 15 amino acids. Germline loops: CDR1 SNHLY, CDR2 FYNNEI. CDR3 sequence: CASSERDRGLYEQYF. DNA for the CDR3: TGTGCCAGCAGTGAGCGGGACAGGGGGCTGTACGAGCAGTACTTC. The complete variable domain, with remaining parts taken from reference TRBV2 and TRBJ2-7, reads EPEVTQTPSHQVTQMGQEVILRCVPISNHLYFYWYRQILGQKVEFLVSFYNNEISEKSEIFDDQFSVERPDGSNFTLKIRSTKLEDSAMYFCASSERDRGLYEQYFGPGTRLTVT.

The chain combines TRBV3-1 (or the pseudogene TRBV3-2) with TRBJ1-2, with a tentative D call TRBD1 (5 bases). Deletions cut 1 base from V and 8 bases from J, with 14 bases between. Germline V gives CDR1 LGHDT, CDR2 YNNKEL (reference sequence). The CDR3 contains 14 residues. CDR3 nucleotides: TGTGCCAGCAGCCAAGGCCGCAGGGCGAGAGGCTACACCTTC. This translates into CASSQGRRARGYTF.

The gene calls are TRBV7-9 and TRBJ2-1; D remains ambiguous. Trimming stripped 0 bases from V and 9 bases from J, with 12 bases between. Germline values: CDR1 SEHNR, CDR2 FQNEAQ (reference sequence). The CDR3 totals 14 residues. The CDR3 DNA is TGTGCCAGCAGCTTAGCAATGGCCCCCGTTGAGCAGTTCTTC. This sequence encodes CASSLAMAPVEQFF.